Listed below are T cell receptor beta chains from one sample, sequenced in a study of T-cell reconstitution after alpha-beta-depleted transplantation in children. TCRdb itself ran the PCR reads through MiXCR, one entry per CDR3 protein. Here the sample spans about 230,000 distinct CDR3 sequences, 9.7% being singletons. The sample was PBMCs from the stem cell graft donor, taken from the stem cell graft. The receptors come from a human donor who donated a stem cell graft to a child with SCID. Each CDR3 is given with its conserved first and last residue. Each record gives: V gene, J gene, D gene, clone size, CDR3 DNA, CDR3 protein. A D gene is named only where the DNA matches it firmly. The size entry is marked missing in some rows and otherwise reads once, few, many or a size class.

TRBV5-6	TRBJ1-2	NA	many	TGTGCCAGCAGCTTGGGCGGGGGCAGTGGCTATGGCTACACCTTC	CASSLGGGSGYGYTF
TRBV9	TRBJ2-2	NA	many	TGTGCCAGCAGGGGTGACCAAAACACCGGGGAGCTGTTTTTT	CASRGDQNTGELFF
TRBV20-1	TRBJ1-4	TRBD1	many	TGCAGTGCTCTGGACAGGGGAAATGAAAAACTGTTTTTT	CSALDRGNEKLFF
TRBV9	TRBJ2-1	TRBD1	NA	TGTGCCAGCAGCGTATCGGGACAGGGGTCGAATGAGCAGTTCTTC	CASSVSGQGSNEQFF
TRBV29-1	TRBJ2-3	TRBD2	NA	TGCAGCACCAAACTAGCGGGGGGTAGGACGCAGTATTTT	CSTKLAGGRTQYF
TRBV12-3/TRBV12-4	TRBJ1-2	TRBD1	many	TGTGCCAGCAGCAAATCTACAGGGGCTAACTATGGCTACACCTTC	CASSKSTGANYGYTF
TRBV7-9	TRBJ2-5	TRBD1	NA	TGTGCCAGCAGCCGACTCGGACAGGGCTTTCGCGGGGAGACCCAGTACTTC	CASSRLGQGFRGETQYF
TRBV15	TRBJ1-2	NA	many	TGTGCCACCAGCGCGCGGGGCGGAATTAACTATGGCTACACCTTC	CATSARGGINYGYTF
TRBV18	TRBJ1-1	TRBD1	many	TGTGCCAGCTCACTCGGGACAGATGAAGCTTTCTTT	CASSLGTDEAFF
TRBV20-1	TRBJ1-2	NA	many	TGCAGTGCTCATAGACGCCTCTCCGGCTATGGCTACACCTTC	CSAHRRLSGYGYTF
TRBV6-5	TRBJ1-6	NA	many	TGTGCCAGCAGGCGAGGTCTCAATTCACCCCTCCACTTT	CASRRGLNSPLHF
TRBV29-1	TRBJ2-7	NA	many	TGCAGCGTTGAAGATCGGGGCCACGAGCAGTACTTC	CSVEDRGHEQYF
TRBV29-1	TRBJ1-2	NA	many	TGCAGCGTTGAAGAGCGATGGGGGGGTACCGGTGACTATGGCTACACCTTC	CSVEERWGGTGDYGYTF
TRBV5-5	TRBJ2-2	TRBD1	many	TGTGCCAGCAGCTTGTGGCAGGGGGACACCGGGGAGCTGTTTTTT	CASSLWQGDTGELFF
TRBV7-9	TRBJ1-2	NA	many	TGTGCCAGCAGCCAGGGGTTTGAGGAGGGCTACACCTTC	CASSQGFEEGYTF
TRBV20-1	TRBJ1-2	TRBD1	many	TGCAGTGCTAGAGGGGGGGGTGGACAGGAGAGCTATGGCTACACCTTC	CSARGGGGQESYGYTF
TRBV19	TRBJ2-1	NA	many	TGTGCCAGTAGTAGTCGCCAGAGGGAGTACAATGAGCAGTTCTTC	CASSSRQREYNEQFF
TRBV20-1	TRBJ2-7	TRBD1	many	TGCAGTGCTAGAGATCCAGGGGCAGGGGGAGATTACGAGCAGTACTTC	CSARDPGAGGDYEQYF